The clone carrying this T cell receptor (beta chain) has only a few counts. Its antigen is not identified. The data were taken from a study of T cell repertoires in cytomegalovirus infection. Study details: The authors used CMV epitopes that were HLA-C-restricted (recently identified) and HLA-B-restricted (well studied). The public TCR beta signatures pointed to both CMV infection and matching HLA type. General observations from the study: Totalled public TCR beta family frequency picked out people who carried CMV plus the relevant HLA. Clonotype analysis showed dominance of the ex vivo response by HLA-C-restricted CMV-specific TCR beta clonotypes.

This CDR3 region has 14 residues. Deletions cut 3 bases from V and 4 bases from J, with 14 bases between. CDR1 DFQATT and CDR2 SNEGSKA come from the germline V gene (reference sequence). TCRdb called the reads again in MiXCR, with one record for every CDR3 protein. The sample has some 920,000 distinct CDR3 sequences; roughly 31% are singletons. The clonotype was recovered from a human donor in good health (CMV status not recorded). Some clones in this sample may be carry-over from other donors' samples. This chain joins TRBV20-1 and TRBJ2-3, with D unresolved. The material was cultured CD8+ T cells from PBMCs, obtained from culture after CMV antigen stimulation. As DNA, the CDR3 is TGCAGTGCTAGGGCTCGTCTCACATCAGATACGCAGTATTTT. It specifies CSARARLTSDTQYF.